The 3 T cell receptor beta chains below were found in one sample sequenced in a study of Tregs in tolerant kidney transplant recipients. Libraries were prepared by immunoSEQ multiplex PCR; TCRdb keeps only in-frame clonotypes and omits some of them. The table shows under 95,000 clones, with approximately 90% occurring only once. This sample comprised Tregs from blood, obtained before the transplant. These receptors all come from a human donor who received a combined kidney and bone marrow transplant.

The chain links TRBV7-2 to TRBJ2-1; possibly TRBD2 for D (6 bases). From germline, CDR1 is SGHTA and CDR2 FQGNSA. Trimming removed 2 bases from V and 3 bases from J, with 14 bases in between. The CDR3 sequence is 16 residues long. In DNA, the CDR3 is TGTGCCAGCAGCTTACGGGCGGGGAATGACTACAATGAGCAGTTCTTC. Translated, it gives CASSLRAGNDYNEQFF. Supplemented by reference TRBV7-2 and TRBJ2-1, the full variable domain reads GAGVSQSPSNKVTEKGKDVELRCDPISGHTALYWYRQSLGQGLEFLIYFQGNSAPDKSGLPSDRFSAERTGGSVSTLTIQRTQQEDSAVYLCASSLRAGNDYNEQFFGPGTRLTVL.

The gene calls are TRBV29-1 and TRBJ2-1; 9 bases align to TRBD2. The CDR3 consists of 13 residues. With 3 bases clipped from V and 7 bases from J, the junction kept 4 bases outside the gene matches. CDR1 and CDR2 (germline): SQVTM, ANQGSEA. The CDR3 coding sequence is TGCAGCGTTGAGCCTAGCGGGATAAATGAGCAGTTCTTC. Protein sequence: CSVEPSGINEQFF.

The rearrangement links TRBV5-6 to TRBJ1-1; 9 positions match TRBD1. From germline, CDR1 is SGHDT and CDR2 YYEEEE. J gave up 5 bases and V 4 bases, and 6 bases lay outside the gene matches. The CDR3 has 14 amino acids. This CDR3 reads CASSPHRGRTEAFF. DNA for the CDR3: TGTGCCAGCAGCCCTCACAGGGGGCGGACTGAAGCTTTCTTT.